These 10 T cell receptor beta chains came from one sample sequenced in a study of CD8 T cells in Susac syndrome. RNA was extracted with the RNeasy kit, and a quantity of about 0.45 to 1 ug was reverse transcribed using random hexamers. In TCRdb, the immunoSEQ multiplex PCR reads were re-called with MiXCR into one record per CDR3 protein. The data hold about 200,000 distinct CDR3 sequences, with roughly 94% observed a single time. Input material: CD4+ T cells from PBMCs. All receptors come from a human donor in good health.

The chain recombines TRBV27 with TRBJ1-4, with D hard to call. The CDR3 is made up of 15 amino acids. Deletions cut 7 bases from V and 0 bases from J, with 12 bases between. The V gene's germline CDR1 is MNHEY and CDR2 SMNVEV (reference sequence). The CDR3 DNA reads as TGTGCCAGCAAGCGACAACCAGCAACTAATGAAAAACTGTTTTTT. It is translated as CASKRQPATNEKLFF. The variable domain in full, with the rest retrieved from reference TRBV27 and TRBJ1-4, is EAQVTQNPRYLITVTGKKLTVTCSQNMNHEYMSWYRQDPGLGLRQIYYSMNVEVTDKGDVPEGYKVSRKEKRNFPLILESPSPNQTSLYFCASKRQPATNEKLFFGSGTQLSVL.

This clonotype was detected once. The chain carries TRBV2 and TRBJ1-5; 7 bases map to TRBD1. The germline CDR1 and CDR2 sequences are SNHLY and FYNNEI. The CDR3 has 16 residues. Trimming removed 5 bases from V and 4 bases from J; junction bases left unmatched: 11. CDR3 nucleotide sequence: TGTGCCAGCAGTCTACTCGGGACAGAATCTAATCAGCCCCAGCATTTT. Residues: CASSLLGTESNQPQHF.

The V gene is TRBV24-1, the J gene TRBJ2-1; D possibly corresponds to TRBD2 (5 bases). This CDR3 is 13 amino acids long. The V gene's germline CDR1 is KGHDR and CDR2 SFDVKD. Trimming pared 4 bases from V and 8 bases from J, leaving 11 bases between. The CDR3 loop is CATSELGRDEQFF. The CDR3, as DNA: TGTGCCACCAGTGAACTAGGACGGGATGAGCAGTTCTTC.

This clonotype has only one observation. The chain is built from TRBV5-4 and TRBJ2-3; D not certain. V was shortened by 4 bases and J by 4 bases, with 19 bases between the two germline ends. Germline V gene lookup returns CDR1 SGHNT and CDR2 YYREEE (reference sequence). This CDR3 comprises 16 residues. Here the CDR3 reads CASSPREENSPDTQYF. CDR3 nucleotide sequence: TGTGCCAGCAGCCCCCGCGAGGAAAATAGCCCAGATACGCAGTATTTT.

The chain is built from TRBV29-1 and TRBJ2-5, with a tentative D call TRBD2 (7 bases). Germline CDR1 SQVTM, CDR2 ANQGSEA. The V gene lost 5 bases and the J gene lost 5 bases, with 15 bases spanning the gap. There are 13 residues in the CDR3. In DNA, the CDR3 is TGCAGCGTTTTTTACAGGGAGGGGGAGACCCAGTACTTC. This gives the protein CSVFYREGETQYF. The full variable domain, with the rest looked up from reference TRBV29-1 and TRBJ2-5, is SAVISQKPSRDICQRGTSLTIQCQVDSQVTMMFWYRQQPGQSLTLIATANQGSEATYESGFVIDKFPISRPNLTFSTLTVSNMSPEDSSIYLCSVFYREGETQYFGPGTRLLVL.

The chain has TRBV7-9 and TRBJ2-7; D unresolved. Germline CDR1 reads SEHNR; CDR2 reads FQNEAQ (reference sequence). This CDR3 has 15 amino acids. Trimming took 1 base from V and 3 from J, leaving 13 bases between them. CDR3 in amino acids: CASSLGAQIVYEQYF. The CDR3 DNA follows: TGTGCCAGCAGCTTAGGGGCGCAGATCGTCTACGAGCAGTACTTC.

The chain couples TRBV12-3 or TRBV12-4 to TRBJ2-3; TRBD1 might be the D (6 bases). The CDR3 is 13 amino acids. V shed 8 bases and J shed 0 bases, with 9 bases lying between them. CDR3 residues: CASYRDSTDTQYF. The CDR3 region has the DNA TGTGCCAGCTACAGGGATAGCACAGATACGCAGTATTTT.

The gene calls are TRBV9 and TRBJ1-2; tentatively, D is TRBD1 (5 bases). Germline V lookup: CDR1 SGDLS, CDR2 YYNGEE. The CDR3 extends over 14 amino acids. Trimming removed 3 bases at V and 4 bases at J, with 13 bases between. CDR3 sequence: CASSGGLAGYGYTF. DNA of the CDR3: TGTGCCAGCAGCGGGGGCTTGGCAGGCTATGGCTACACCTTC. Filled out from reference TRBV9 and TRBJ1-2, the complete variable domain reads DSGVTQTPKHLITATGQRVTLRCSPRSGDLSVYWYQQSLDQGLQFLIQYYNGEERAKGNILERFSAQQFPDLHSELNLSSLELGDSALYFCASSGGLAGYGYTFGSGTRLTVV.

CDR3 loop: CSAPSTSGANVLTF. The CDR3, as DNA: TGCAGTGCTCCCTCCACATCCGGGGCCAACGTCCTGACTTTC. This chain joins TRBV20-1 and TRBJ2-6; no clear D. The CDR3 runs 14 residues. Trimming removed 5 bases at V and 4 bases at J, with 12 bases between. The germline V gene encodes CDR1 DFQATT and CDR2 SNEGSKA (reference sequence).

V and J are TRBV29-1 and TRBJ2-1; D is unresolved. V shed 7 bases and J shed 10 bases, with 11 bases lying between them. The CDR3 spans 10 residues. CDR1 and CDR2 (germline): SQVTM, ANQGSEA. The CDR3 DNA reads TGCAGCGGCCGACACGGGGAGCAGTTCTTC. Protein: CSGRHGEQFF.